This section outlines one T cell receptor (beta chain) sequence together with its context. The assay was immunoSEQ multiplex PCR, and TCRdb's table has in-frame clones only and misses some. The sample consists of 150,000 to 200,000 clones, 70% to 85% of them appearing once. This CDR3 is built from 18 residues. CDR1 SGHRS and CDR2 YFSETQ come from the germline V gene. After removal of 0 bases from V and 2 bases from J, the junction contained 7 bases not matched to a gene. These data are taken from a study of blood T cell repertoires in COVID-19. The chain is built from TRBV5-1 and TRBJ2-3; TRBD2 matches 12 bases. The sequence derives from a woman aged 80 or over with acute or convalescent COVID-19. The sample was peripheral blood. CDR3 nucleotide sequence: TGCGCCAGCAGCTTGGCCTCACTAGCGGGGGGCGACACAGATACGCAGTATTTT. Translated: CASSLASLAGGDTDTQYF.